The 9 T cell receptor beta chains below come from one sample, sequenced in a study of Ad26.COV2.S vaccination and SARS-CoV-2 variants. The treatment: roughly 20 received Ad26.COV2.S at low or high dose, single or two shots; several received placebo; per-sample allocation not given. All samples were drawn on day 63, counting from the first vaccine or placebo injection. Produced via immunoSEQ multiplex PCR; TCRdb's table is partial and in-frame only. The sample holds 430,000 or so clones, more than 80% seen once. Sequencing was performed on peripheral blood, taken in a trial of Ad26.COV2.S vaccine versus placebo. The receptors were gathered from a person between 18 and 65 years old who received the Ad26.COV2.S COVID-19 vaccine or a placebo.

CDR3: CASSVSGRGQETQYF. As DNA, the CDR3 is TGTGCCAGCAGCGTAAGCGGGAGGGGTCAAGAGACCCAGTACTTC. V usage is TRBV5-4 and J usage is TRBJ2-5; 10 nucleotides agree with TRBD2. The V gene end was trimmed by 4 bases and the J gene end by 2 bases; junction bases not matched to a gene: 5. The germline CDR1 and CDR2 sequences are SGHNT and YYREEE (reference sequence). CDR3 size: 15 residues. The full variable domain, rest sourced from reference TRBV5-4 and TRBJ2-5, is ETGVTQSPTHLIKTRGQQVTLRCSSQSGHNTVSWYQQALGQGPQFIFQYYREEENGRGNFPPRFSGLQFPNYSSELNVNALELDDSALYLCASSVSGRGQETQYFGPGTRLLVL.

The chain combines TRBV28 with TRBJ2-7; D gene ambiguous. The germline V gene has CDR1 MDHEN and CDR2 SYDVKM. V lost 5 bases to trimming and J lost 5 bases, with 28 bases between them. This CDR3 is built from 18 residues. CDR3 sequence: CASSPEKLTKPSYNEQYF. The CDR3 DNA follows: TGTGCCAGCAGTCCAGAAAAATTGACCAAACCTTCTTATAACGAGCAGTACTTC.

This clone was recorded a few times. CDR3 protein: CASSPTGQSSYEQYF. The CDR3 DNA is TGTGCCAGCTCACCGACAGGGCAAAGCTCCTACGAGCAGTACTTC. The rearrangement uses TRBV18 and TRBJ2-7, with 7 positions matching TRBD1. The CDR3 totals 15 residues. Trimming cost V 3 bases and J 0 bases; bases outside gene matches: 5. CDR1 KGHSH and CDR2 LQKENI come from the germline V gene.

A single count supports this clone. The rearrangement links TRBV19 to TRBJ1-1; the D gene is possibly TRBD1 (6 bases). Trimming pared 5 bases from V and 0 bases from J, leaving 16 bases between. The germline V gene has CDR1 LNHDA and CDR2 SQIVND (reference sequence). This CDR3 is built from 16 residues. The CDR3 reads CASSRRNGQMNTEAFF. The CDR3 nucleotides read TGTGCCAGTAGTCGGCGGAACGGACAGATGAACACTGAAGCTTTCTTT.

V and J are TRBV5-1 and TRBJ2-1; a weak D match, TRBD2 (5 bases). The CDR3 contains 13 residues. The V gene's germline CDR1 is SGHRS and CDR2 YFSETQ. V lost 3 bases to trimming and J lost 5 bases, with 9 bases between them. The CDR3 region is CASSSWENNEQFF. The DNA for the CDR3 is TGCGCCAGCAGCTCCTGGGAGAACAATGAGCAGTTCTTC.

This chain links TRBV27 with TRBJ2-7; a possible D gene is TRBD2 (5 bases). The CDR3 is made up of 13 amino acids. Germline CDR1 and CDR2: MNHEY and SMNVEV (reference sequence). V lost 3 bases and J lost 3, with 9 bases in between. CDR3 residues: CASSLRVFYEQYF. The DNA for the CDR3 is TGTGCCAGCAGTTTGAGGGTTTTCTACGAGCAGTACTTC.

This sequence joins TRBV5-1 and TRBJ1-4; D unresolved. Per the germline V gene, CDR1 is SGHRS and CDR2 is YFSETQ. This CDR3 contains 15 residues. Trimming took 3 bases from V and 3 from J, leaving 12 bases between them. The CDR3 bases are TGCGCCAGCAGCTACTCTTCCGGACCTAATGAAAAACTGTTTTTT. Translated, it gives CASSYSSGPNEKLFF.

This clone came up a few times. As DNA, the CDR3 is TGTGCCAGCAGTGAAGTACACGGAGGTCCCAATTCACCCCTCCACTTT. Translating gives CASSEVHGGPNSPLHF. The chain joins TRBV6-1 to TRBJ1-6; D is unclear. Trimming pared 1 base from V and 7 bases from J, leaving 14 bases between. The CDR3 extends over 16 amino acids. Germline V lookup: CDR1 MNHNS, CDR2 SASEGT.

Notes on this clone: The sample has other DNA sequences that encode this CDR3 too. This chain connects TRBV6-5 to TRBJ1-1; D unclear. The CDR3 loop spans 13 amino acids. Germline CDR1 MNHEY, CDR2 SVGAGI. Trimming left V 5 bases short and J 0 bases short, with 7 bases between. The CDR3 loop reads CASSRSVNTEAFF. In DNA form, the CDR3 reads TGTGCCAGCAGTAGGTCTGTGAACACTGAAGCTTTCTTT.